Below are 21 T cell receptor beta chains sequenced from a single sample in a study of cytomegalovirus exposure and HLA in healthy donors. Here immunoSEQ multiplex PCR was the method, and the copy in TCRdb shows in-frame clones only, minus some. The data contain about 220,000 clones, around 90% of them singletons. Sequenced: PBMCs. Receptor source: a woman aged 18-29 years in good health and CMV-seronegative.

V usage is TRBV4-2 and J usage is TRBJ1-2; 7 bases are a match to TRBD1. Germline CDR1 LGHNA, CDR2 YNFKEQ. The V gene end was trimmed by 4 bases and the J gene end by 0 bases; junction bases not matched to a gene: 8. CDR3 length: 16 amino acids. This chain's CDR3 is CASSPSGQAANYGYTF. The CDR3 DNA sequence: TGTGCCAGCAGCCCCTCTGGACAGGCCGCTAACTATGGCTACACCTTC.

In regard to this clone: One junction end does not reproduce the germline sequence, and a read error may be involved. The chain employs TRBV7-9 and TRBJ2-7; 9 bases line up with TRBD2. The CDR3 contains 12 residues. Germline CDR1 reads SEHNR; CDR2 reads FQNEAQ (reference sequence). The CDR3 coding sequence is TGTGCCAGCAGCTCCACTGGCGGACTAGCGTTCTTC. Translated, it gives CASSSTGGLAFF.

The chain is built from TRBV7-9 and TRBJ1-1; a weak D match, TRBD1 (5 bases). The germline V gene has CDR1 SEHNR and CDR2 FQNEAQ (reference sequence). The CDR3 has 12 residues. V lost 5 bases and J lost 12, with 16 bases in between. The DNA for the CDR3 is TGTGCCAGCAGCACAGGAGAGGCGAGATCTTTCTTT. Protein: CASSTGEARSFF.

This chain links TRBV11-2 with TRBJ2-7; D not resolved. Trimming stripped 5 bases from V and 4 bases from J, with 6 bases between. Germline CDR1 SGHAT, CDR2 FQNNGV. CDR3 size: 11 residues. In DNA form, the CDR3 reads TGTGCCAGCAGCCTCCGGTACGAGCAGTACTTC. This encodes CASSLRYEQYF.

On this clone itself: Other DNA sequences in this sample translate to the same CDR3. V gene TRBV29-1 combines with J gene TRBJ2-2; D ambiguous. The CDR3 loop spans 11 amino acids. The germline V gene encodes CDR1 SQVTM and CDR2 ANQGSEA. V lost 4 bases and J lost 3, with 3 bases in between. The CDR3 reads CSVVDTGELFF. The CDR3 nucleotides read TGCAGCGTTGTCGACACCGGGGAGCTGTTTTTT.

V and J are TRBV25-1 and TRBJ2-1; 8 nucleotides agree with TRBD1. CDR3 size: 15 residues. The V segment lost 1 base and the J segment 5 bases; nucleotides outside the gene matches: 4. Germline-derived CDR1 and CDR2 are MGHDK and SYGVNS. The chain's CDR3 is CASSESGGIDNEQFF. In nucleotides, the CDR3 is TGTGCCAGCAGTGAATCAGGGGGCATAGACAATGAGCAGTTCTTC.

This chain links TRBV28 with TRBJ2-5; 11 bases agree with TRBD2. Germline lookup yields CDR1 MDHEN and CDR2 SYDVKM. The CDR3 totals 14 residues. V trimming: 4 bases; J trimming: 7 bases; junction bases outside the gene matches: 5. This CDR3 is CASSSLAGARTQYF. In DNA form, the CDR3 reads TGTGCCAGCAGTTCACTAGCGGGAGCAAGGACCCAGTACTTC.

This rearrangement joins TRBV7-6 to TRBJ1-2; 9 positions agree with TRBD1. V dropped 2 bases and J dropped 6; count of bases not matched to a gene: 10. Germline loops: CDR1 SGHVS, CDR2 FNYEAQ. This CDR3 is 16 amino acids long. CDR3 loop: CASSLRDRERNNGYTF. In DNA, the CDR3 is TGTGCCAGCAGCTTAAGGGACAGGGAACGGAATAATGGCTACACCTTC. Using reference TRBV7-6 and TRBJ1-2 for the parts outside the CDR3, the full variable domain is GAGVSQSPRYKVTKRGQDVALRCDPISGHVSLYWYRQALGQGPEFLTYFNYEAQQDKSGLPNDRFSAERPEGSISTLTIQRTEQRDSAMYRCASSLRDRERNNGYTFGSGTRLTVV.

Here the CDR3 reads CASSLLAGVPDTQYF. CDR3 sequence (DNA): TGTGCCAGCAGTTTACTAGCGGGAGTCCCAGATACGCAGTATTTT. The V gene is TRBV27, the J gene TRBJ2-3; 10 bases are shared with TRBD2. Germline values: CDR1 MNHEY, CDR2 SMNVEV (reference sequence). J lost 4 bases, V lost 2 bases, and 3 bases had no gene match. The CDR3 runs 15 residues.

The V and J genes are TRBV28 and TRBJ1-1, with TRBD1 identical over 8 bases. CDR1 is MDHEN, CDR2 SYDVKM, per germline. The CDR3 contains 14 residues. Trimming cost V 2 bases and J 6 bases; bases outside gene matches: 5. Here the CDR3 reads CASSLGQGWSEAFF. The CDR3 DNA follows: TGTGCCAGCAGTTTAGGACAGGGTTGGTCTGAAGCTTTCTTT.

The chain joins TRBV28 to TRBJ1-2, with 7 bases that match TRBD1. Germline-derived CDR1 and CDR2 are MDHEN and SYDVKM. The V and J ends lost 6 bases and 1 base, in that order; junction bases with no gene match: 8. The CDR3 sequence is 15 residues long. CDR3 sequence: CASRPRDSRNYGYTF. The CDR3 DNA is TGTGCCAGCAGGCCCCGGGACAGCCGTAACTATGGCTACACCTTC.

This clone was seen more than once but under ten times. V usage is TRBV6-5 and J usage is TRBJ1-2, with D maybe TRBD1 (6 bases). There are 13 residues in the CDR3. Germline assignment: CDR1 MNHEY and CDR2 SVGAGI. V was pared by 8 bases and J by 7 bases, with 17 bases between. The CDR3 nucleotides are TGTGCCAGCTCGAGCGGGGGGCAAGTTGGCTACACCTTC. It codes for CASSSGGQVGYTF.

V usage is TRBV11-2 and J usage is TRBJ2-4; unclear D gene. V lost 2 bases and J lost 3, with 14 bases in between. Per the germline V gene, CDR1 is SGHAT and CDR2 is FQNNGV. This CDR3 contains 16 residues. The CDR3 reads CASSLSSLPLKNIQYF. The DNA of the CDR3 is TGTGCCAGCAGCTTAAGTAGCCTACCCCTCAAAAACATTCAGTACTTC.

As regards this clone: A read error may account for a junction end that differs from germline. V and J are TRBV7-7 and TRBJ1-1; TRBD1 aligns across 7 bases. Germline lookup yields CDR1 SSHAT and CDR2 FNYEAQ (reference sequence). This CDR3 is 13 amino acids long. The CDR3 sequence is CASSLAQGSEAFF. The CDR3 nucleotides read TGTGCTAGCAGCTTAGCACAGGGGTCTGAAGCTTTCTTT.

The chain has TRBV6-1 and TRBJ1-2, with 9 bases aligning to TRBD1. Trimming at V came to 3 bases and at J to 0 bases, leaving 5 bases not matched to a gene. This CDR3 has 16 amino acids. Germline-derived CDR1 and CDR2 are MNHNS and SASEGT. DNA of the CDR3: TGTGCCAGCAGTGAGACCGGGACAGGGACTAACTATGGCTACACCTTC. This codes for CASSETGTGTNYGYTF.

The V call is TRBV27, the J call TRBJ2-7; 13 bases are a match to TRBD2. Germline assignment: CDR1 MNHEY and CDR2 SMNVEV (reference sequence). The CDR3 contains 20 residues. V lost 0 bases and J lost 5; bases outside the gene matches: 16. Here the CDR3 reads CASSLSKAVGLAGQGHEQYF. The CDR3, as DNA: TGTGCCAGCAGTTTATCCAAGGCCGTGGGACTAGCGGGGCAAGGGCACGAGCAGTACTTC.

V usage is TRBV7-9 and J usage is TRBJ1-2, with 10 bases lining up with TRBD1. The junction had 10 bases not matched to a gene; V was cut back by 3 bases and J by 9 bases. Germline-derived CDR1 and CDR2 are SEHNR and FQNEAQ (reference sequence). The CDR3 consists of 15 residues. In DNA form, the CDR3 reads TGTGCCAGCAGCTTCCAGGGACAGGGGTTTCAAAGCTACACCTTC. This codes for CASSFQGQGFQSYTF.

V usage is TRBV28 and J usage is TRBJ1-1, with TRBD1 matching over 7 bases. Per the germline V gene, CDR1 is MDHEN and CDR2 is SYDVKM. The CDR3 consists of 14 residues. Germline trimming cut 4 bases from V and 3 bases from J; bases unmatched to any gene: 5. The CDR3 loop reads CASSYRGRDTEAFF. CDR3 bases: TGTGCCAGCAGTTACAGGGGTAGGGACACTGAAGCTTTCTTT. Complete variable domain (other parts from reference TRBV28 and TRBJ1-1): DVKVTQSSRYLVKRTGEKVFLECVQDMDHENMFWYRQDPGLGLRLIYFSYDVKMKEKGDIPEGYSVSREKKERFSLILESASTNQTSMYLCASSYRGRDTEAFFGQGTRLTVV.

This sequence joins TRBV28 and TRBJ1-2; 9 positions agree with TRBD1. CDR1 is MDHEN and CDR2 is SYDVKM in the germline V gene. The junction had 13 bases not matched to a gene; V was cut back by 6 bases and J by 8 bases. The CDR3 loop spans 15 amino acids. The CDR3 bases are TGTGCCAGCAGCCCCGGGACAGGGTTTTATCAAGGCTACACCTTC. Its protein is CASSPGTGFYQGYTF.

This chain joins TRBV25-1 and TRBJ1-2; 9 bases match TRBD1. CDR3 size: 14 residues. Germline CDR1 reads MGHDK; CDR2 reads SYGVNS. J lost 9 bases, V lost 5 bases, and 10 bases had no gene match. The DNA for the CDR3 is TGTGCCAGCAGTACGTGGGCGGGACAGGGACGCTACACCTTC. This gives the protein CASSTWAGQGRYTF.

The rearrangement joins TRBV7-8 to TRBJ2-7; TRBD2 matches 9 bases. The CDR3 runs 17 residues. Germline CDR1 reads SGHVS; CDR2 reads FQNEAQ. With 2 bases clipped from V and 6 bases from J, the junction kept 14 bases outside the gene matches. This chain's CDR3 is CASSLLKVAGERVEQYF. The CDR3 DNA reads as TGTGCCAGCAGCTTATTAAAGGTAGCGGGAGAAAGGGTCGAGCAGTACTTC.